This T cell receptor (beta chain) was captured by sequencing in a study of T cells in Graves' hyperthyroidism and ophthalmopathy (dated by TCRdb to 2018 to 2020). Background for the entire study: Peripheral blood was collected at initial diagnosis, before any treatment. To identify distinguishing TCR V-J signatures, a discovery cohort of around 100 patients was used, comprising 43 with Graves' ophthalmopathy and around 60 with stable Graves' hyperthyroidism. Prospective prediction of ophthalmopathy was tested in an independent validation cohort consisting of roughly 19 hyperthyroidism patients and 15 to 17 patients who later progressed to ophthalmopathy. The 90 to 100 discovery patients were randomly divided into training and test sets at a 7:3 ratio. The study also compared thyroid tissue and blood T-cell repertoires from several Graves' hyperthyroidism patients. After blood sampling, hyperthyroidism patients were treated with methimazole at a starting dose of 30 mg daily, and ophthalmopathy patients were treated with high-dose intravenous methylprednisolone. The paper describes TCR Vbeta CDR3 sequencing of fewer than 150 peripheral blood samples, made up of about 40 ophthalmopathy patients, roughly 80 hyperthyroidism patients and some 17 progressor patients.

TCR beta CDR3 regions were amplified from RNA transcripts. For the first round of RT-PCR on the TCR CDR3, the HTBI primer set was used together with the Qiagen OneStep RT-PCR kit. A second multiplex PCR round built the libraries, followed by size selection and purification. Libraries were sequenced paired-end with 100 bp reads on an Illumina HiSeq2000. For the original study's pipeline: SOAPnuke was used to process the raw data, with reads discarded if the reads contained adapters or uncalled bases, had a mean Phred below 15, or lacked an exact constant-primer or identifier match. High-quality paired reads were merged with COPE v1.2.5, and unique nucleotide sequences were defined as clonotypes. MiTCR v1.1 was used to align the clonotypes against IMGT TRBV, TRBD and TRBJ reference segments. Only V-J combinations with frequency above 0.0001, covering about 99% of repertoires, were analysed. A TCS score was defined as the ratio of F50 (clonal expansion) to E x V (chaos), with BLOSUM62-based TCRdist applied between CDR3 peptides within each V-J. Welch's t-statistics and random forest reduced 514 V-J features to 13, which were used in a naive Bayes classifier (R e1071). The raw public data were reprocessed by TCRdb itself: fastp quality trimming at Q25, MiXCR clonotype calling, in-frame beta chains only. Each entry merges the rows of one CDR3 protein and shows their most common DNA and genes. The V and J calls come from TCRdb's annotation, not from the publication. The sample profile shows some 150,000 distinct CDR3 sequences; approximately 24% of them were found once. About two thirds of the sample belongs to the ten largest clones.

A note on this clonotype: Its antigen remains unidentified. No per-base quality is available; no much larger clone lies one base away.

Trimming removed 1 base from V and 11 bases from J, leaving 11 bases between the germline ends. From the cysteine up to the phenylalanine, the CDR3 has a length of 12 residues. The DNA shown is the 36-base CDR3, in frame from base 1. CDR1 SGHAT and CDR2 FQDESV are derived from the germline V gene (reference sequence). The hyperthyroidism patients were between 18 and 65 years old and newly diagnosed, with a disease duration of less than 2 months. Exclusion was applied to patients with uncontrolled infections, other autoimmune diseases, pregnancy or lactation. Diagnoses were based on clinical symptoms, serum thyroxine and TRAb, thyroid ultrasound and orbital computed tomography. Blood from progressor patients was collected at the time of first diagnosis with hyperthyroidism, before any ophthalmopathy symptoms had appeared. PBMCs were isolated from about 10 ml of fresh peripheral blood by Ficoll-Paque density gradient centrifugation. Patients classed as progressors first received a Graves' hyperthyroidism diagnosis and then went on to develop ophthalmopathy during follow-up. Trizol reagent was used to extract total RNA, and RNA quality was then checked on an Agilent 2100 Bioanalyzer.

Points the paper makes about the study in general: Blood samples also contained most of the expanded thyroid clonotypes (frequency above 0.001), which suggests that blood repertoires may reflect thyroid immune responses. In validation, the model predicted progression to ophthalmopathy a median of about 6.5 months before onset, with around 70% sensitivity and 72.22% specificity. In cross-validation, a model built on a 13 V-J signature told ophthalmopathy apart from stable hyperthyroidism with approximately 90% sensitivity and roughly 81% specificity, and in testing the same model reached 80%/75%. No statistical method was used to fix the sample size in advance, and group allocation was not hidden from the investigators.

This TCR came from a woman in her 50s with Graves' hyperthyroidism that later progressed to Graves' ophthalmopathy. The chain uses TRBV11-1 and TRBJ1-1; the D segment cannot be called with confidence. Material for sequencing was blood. The DNA is as follows: TGTGCCAGCAGCTTAGAAGGACGCGGGGCTTTCTTT. Translated, it gives CASSLEGRGAFF.